These 21 T cell receptor beta chains originate from one sample sequenced in a study of shared clonotypes between healthy human individuals. Clones were sequenced by immunoSEQ multiplex PCR, and TCRdb holds only the in-frame ones, with some missing. The sample lists approximately 500,000 clones; 60% to 80% were seen once. The sequenced sample was PBMCs. The receptors were gathered from a woman in her forties in good health. Some clones in this sample may be carry-over from other donors' samples.

The chain combines TRBV7-2 with TRBJ1-2; D might be TRBD1 (5 bases). Germline V gene data show CDR1 as SGHTA and CDR2 as FQGNSA. The CDR3 extends over 16 amino acids. V gave up 5 bases and J gave up 4 bases, with 20 bases separating them. The CDR3 spells CASSPRVGGTFYGYTF. Written as DNA, the CDR3 is TGTGCCAGCAGCCCGAGGGTCGGGGGGACGTTCTATGGCTACACCTTC.

The chain carries TRBV27 and TRBJ2-2, with a tentative D call TRBD2 (6 bases). CDR1 is MNHEY, CDR2 SMNVEV, per germline (reference sequence). The CDR3 runs 15 residues. V gave up 5 bases and J gave up 5 bases, with 15 bases separating them. The CDR3 coding sequence is TGTGCCAGCAGTCCACTCCCAGGGAGGACCGGGGAGCTGTTTTTT. Translated: CASSPLPGRTGELFF.

This clone was counted once. The chain joins TRBV15 to TRBJ2-1; no firm D call. The CDR3 consists of 16 residues. CDR1 and CDR2 from the germline V gene are LNHNV and YYDKDF (reference sequence). The ends were cut back, 1 base at V and 6 bases at J, with 16 bases in the middle. For the CDR3, the DNA is TGTGCCACCAGCAGAGTAACCTCAATCCCTCGCAATGAGCAGTTCTTC. Translating it yields CATSRVTSIPRNEQFF.

For the CDR3, the DNA is TGTGCCACCAGCAGGGCCGGGACAGGGAGAGAGACCCAGTACTTC. Its protein is CATSRAGTGRETQYF. This rearrangement joins TRBV15 to TRBJ2-5; TRBD1 matches at 9 bases. The V gene's germline CDR1 is LNHNV and CDR2 YYDKDF (reference sequence). This CDR3 has 15 residues. V shed 3 bases and J 4 bases; nucleotides not matched to a gene: 6.

The J gene is TRBJ2-7, the V gene TRBV4-1; TRBD2 matches 11 bases. Trimming removed 4 bases from V and 7 bases from J; junction bases left unmatched: 3. Germline values: CDR1 MGHRA, CDR2 YSYEKL. CDR3 size: 13 residues. CDR3 residues: CASSLTSGKEQYF. The CDR3 region has the DNA TGCGCCAGCAGCCTGACTAGCGGGAAGGAGCAGTACTTC.

The V call is TRBV28, the J call TRBJ1-2, with 9 nucleotides matching TRBD1. Germline CDR1 MDHEN, CDR2 SYDVKM. With V trimmed by 6 bases and J by 4 bases, 6 bases remained unmatched. CDR3 length equals 14 residues. The CDR3 DNA reads TGTGCCAGCAGGACACAGGGGGCGCCCTATGGCTACACCTTC. It translates to CASRTQGAPYGYTF.

The chain uses TRBV19 and TRBJ1-5, with TRBD1 as a possible D gene (6 bases). This CDR3 contains 13 residues. V lost 8 bases, J lost 7 bases, and 15 bases lay in between. From germline, CDR1 is LNHDA and CDR2 SQIVND (reference sequence). CDR3 in DNA: TGTGCCAGTGCCAAGGGCGGGGGCCAGCCCCAGCATTTT. Translated: CASAKGGGQPQHF.

The V gene is TRBV27, the J gene TRBJ2-3; 13 bases fit TRBD2. V lost 3 bases and J lost 3; bases outside the gene matches: 24. The CDR3 loop spans 23 amino acids. Germline loops: CDR1 MNHEY, CDR2 SMNVEV (reference sequence). The CDR3 nucleotides read TGTGCCAGCAGTTTGGGACTAGCGGGATTAAAACTGAACCGTGGCGGGCAGACAGATACGCAGTATTTT. It yields the protein CASSLGLAGLKLNRGGQTDTQYF.

The chain carries TRBV6-5 and TRBJ1-2, with D tentatively TRBD1 (6 bases). The germline V and J ends were trimmed by 6 bases and 8 bases, with 19 bases remaining between them. The CDR3 length is 14 residues. CDR1 and CDR2 (germline): MNHEY, SVGAGI. This CDR3 is CASRTVNREGGYTF. CDR3 nucleotide sequence: TGTGCCAGCAGGACCGTCAACAGGGAAGGCGGCTACACCTTC.

The chain links TRBV5-1 to TRBJ2-5; TRBD2 aligns across 9 bases. The V and J ends lost 0 bases and 7 bases, in that order; junction bases with no gene match: 16. In germline, CDR1 is SGHRS, CDR2 YFSETQ. The CDR3 has 18 residues. In nucleotides, the CDR3 is TGCGCCAGCAGCTTGGCCGCCGGGACTAGCCTGATAGGGGTGACCCAGTACTTC. As protein: CASSLAAGTSLIGVTQYF.

The chain uses TRBV9 and TRBJ2-2, with 7 bases identical to TRBD2. V lost 0 bases and J lost 5; bases outside the gene matches: 1. The CDR3 totals 14 residues. The germline CDR1 and CDR2 sequences are SGDLS and YYNGEE. CDR3 sequence reads: CASSVGGRTGELFF. The CDR3 DNA reads as TGTGCCAGCAGCGTAGGCGGGAGAACCGGGGAGCTGTTTTTT.

This chain uses TRBV10-1 with TRBJ2-4; tentative D call: TRBD1 (5 bases). Germline V CDR1 and CDR2: WNHNN, SYGVQD (reference sequence). The ends were cut back, 7 bases at V and 5 bases at J, with 18 bases in the middle. This CDR3 region has 15 residues. The CDR3 sequence is CASMFRRPRENIQYF. CDR3 bases: TGCGCCAGCATGTTCAGGCGTCCCAGGGAAAACATTCAGTACTTC.

The chain joins TRBV27 to TRBJ1-1, with 7 bases matching TRBD1. There are 16 residues in the CDR3. Germline lookup yields CDR1 MNHEY and CDR2 SMNVEV (reference sequence). With 5 bases clipped from V and 3 bases from J, the junction kept 12 bases outside the gene matches. CDR3 in DNA: TGTGCCAGCAGTGACTATTACAGGGGTAGGGACACTGAAGCTTTCTTT. Residues: CASSDYYRGRDTEAFF.

This chain connects TRBV7-9 to TRBJ2-7; D gene ambiguous. Germline V gives CDR1 SEHNR, CDR2 FQNEAQ (reference sequence). Trimming stripped 4 bases from V and 6 bases from J, with 10 bases between. This CDR3 region has 12 residues. CDR3: CASSSLRLEQYF. The DNA for the CDR3 is TGTGCCAGCAGCTCCCTGAGGCTCGAGCAGTACTTC.

The chain combines TRBV18 with TRBJ2-7; 13 bases align to TRBD2. Germline trimming cut 4 bases from V and 1 base from J; bases unmatched to any gene: 13. The CDR3 length is 19 residues. The germline CDR1 and CDR2 sequences are KGHSH and LQKENI. The CDR3 loop reads CASSLLAGGIRLPSYEQYF. The CDR3 region has the DNA TGTGCCAGCTCACTACTAGCGGGAGGGATTCGATTGCCGTCCTACGAGCAGTACTTC.

The CDR3, as DNA: TGTGCCAGCAGTCGCCCGGGACTAGAGGCTGTAAACGAGCAGTACTTC. Translation: CASSRPGLEAVNEQYF. The V call is TRBV27, the J call TRBJ2-7; 8 bases agree with TRBD2. The CDR3 totals 16 residues. Germline V CDR1 and CDR2: MNHEY, SMNVEV (reference sequence). V lost 5 bases, J lost 5 bases, and 14 bases stayed unmatched.

The V and J genes are TRBV6-5 and TRBJ1-1, with D uncertain. Trimming took off 1 base at V and 0 bases at J, with 6 bases between the two ends. The CDR3 is 14 amino acids. Germline V gene sequence: CDR1 MNHEY, CDR2 SVGAGI. In nucleotides, the CDR3 is TGTGCCAGCAGTTACTTGCCCATGAACACTGAAGCTTTCTTT. It encodes CASSYLPMNTEAFF.

The chain is built from TRBV5-4 and TRBJ2-3; TRBD2 aligns across 11 bases. The CDR3 consists of 16 residues. The V segment lost 3 bases and the J segment 2 bases; nucleotides outside the gene matches: 5. From germline, CDR1 is SGHNT and CDR2 YYREEE (reference sequence). The CDR3, as DNA: TGTGCCAGCAGCTACCCTAGCGGGAGGAACACAGATACGCAGTATTTT. Its protein is CASSYPSGRNTDTQYF.

V gene TRBV9 combines with J gene TRBJ2-2; D call uncertain. V was pared by 1 base and J by 2 bases, with 6 bases between. Per the germline V gene, CDR1 is SGDLS and CDR2 is YYNGEE. The CDR3 has 14 residues. The CDR3 loop reads CASSVFTNTGELFF. The CDR3 nucleotides are TGTGCCAGCAGCGTATTCACAAACACCGGGGAGCTGTTTTTT. The full variable domain, rest sourced from reference TRBV9 and TRBJ2-2, is DSGVTQTPKHLITATGQRVTLRCSPRSGDLSVYWYQQSLDQGLQFLIQYYNGEERAKGNILERFSAQQFPDLHSELNLSSLELGDSALYFCASSVFTNTGELFFGEGSRLTVL.

The chain's CDR3 is CASSLSGTQYF. For the CDR3, the DNA is TGTGCCAGCAGTTTGTCGGGTACGCAGTATTTT. The chain combines TRBV28 with TRBJ2-3, with no clear D. The V end lost 3 bases, the J end lost 8 bases, and 6 bases lay between the germline ends. This CDR3 spans 11 amino acids. Germline lookup yields CDR1 MDHEN and CDR2 SYDVKM.

DNA of the CDR3: TGTGCCAGCACCTTAACAGGGACCTACAATGAGCAGTTCTTC. The encoded protein is CASTLTGTYNEQFF. The chain uses TRBV6-6 and TRBJ2-1; D perhaps matches TRBD1 (6 bases). Trimming took 7 bases from V and 2 from J, leaving 12 bases between them. CDR1 and CDR2 from the germline V gene are MNHNY and SVGAGI (reference sequence). The CDR3 runs 14 residues.